What follows is one T cell receptor beta chain and its context. Antigen unknown. The sample is drawn from a study of PD-1 blockade in mismatch repair-deficient tumors. Study-wide background: Patients had eleven to twelve mismatch repair-deficient cancer types, all previously treated and progressing. Broader study findings: Tumor-resident clones, often absent from pretreatment blood, expanded after pembrolizumab and then contracted.

PCR or immunohistochemistry showed mismatch repair deficiency in every enrolled patient. The TCR-sequenced patients were a few responders to pembrolizumab. Produced via immunoSEQ multiplex PCR; TCRdb's table is partial and in-frame only. This sample has 100,000 to 150,000 clones, with roughly 90% found just once. Losses at the gene ends were 4 bases for V and 4 bases for J; bases not matched to a gene: 5. The CDR3 consists of 15 residues. The germline gives CDR1 MNHNS, CDR2 SASEGT. The clonotype originates from an adult with mismatch repair-deficient cancer. The sequencing here drew on peripheral blood, taken 70 to 73 weeks after starting pembrolizumab. The rearrangement joins TRBV6-1 to TRBJ1-5; 9 nucleotides agree with TRBD1. Here the CDR3 DNA reads TGTGCCAGCAGTGGACAGGGGGGAGGGAATCAGCCCCAGCATTTT. Protein sequence: CASSGQGGGNQPQHF.